The 4 T cell receptor beta chains reported below all come from one sample, sequenced in a study of blood T cell repertoires in COVID-19. Method: immunoSEQ multiplex PCR; TCRdb's copy keeps in-frame clones and lacks some. The repertoire holds a few hundred thousand clones, around 80% seen once, with roughly 4% in the top ten. Specimen: PBMCs or T cells enriched from blood (not recorded which). The receptors were gathered from a man aged 25-40 years with acute COVID-19.

This clone was picked up a small number of times. The genes are TRBV5-1 and TRBJ1-3; 10 nucleotides agree with TRBD1. Trimming took 4 bases from V and 0 from J; bases not matched to a gene: 7. The CDR3 has 17 residues. Germline V lookup: CDR1 SGHRS, CDR2 YFSETQ. As DNA, the CDR3 is TGCGCCAGCAGCGCGCCGGGACAGGGGATCTCTGGAAACACCATATATTTT. This codes for CASSAPGQGISGNTIYF.

The CDR3 nucleotides read TGTGCCAGCAGCACCCCCCGGTCGAGGCGGGGTGACGAGACCCAGTACTTC. Translating gives CASSTPRSRRGDETQYF. The chain recombines TRBV11-3 with TRBJ2-5; D is perhaps TRBD2 (6 bases). Germline V CDR1 and CDR2: SGHNT, YENEEA. The CDR3 sequence is 17 residues long. Between the trimmed V and J ends, which lost 5 bases and 5 bases, there was a span of 24 bases.

This clone was picked up a small number of times. The V gene is TRBV6-4, the J gene TRBJ1-1; 10 nucleotides align to TRBD1. The germline V gene has CDR1 MRHNA and CDR2 SNTAGT. J was trimmed by 0 bases and V by 6 bases; bases with no gene match: 4. The CDR3 runs to 15 residues. Written as DNA, the CDR3 is TGTGCCAGCAGGACCGGGACAGGGGTGAACACTGAAGCTTTCTTT. This codes for CASRTGTGVNTEAFF.

The V and J genes are TRBV3-1 (or the pseudogene TRBV3-2) and TRBJ1-6, with D unclear. Trimming shortened V by 0 bases and J by 3 bases, and 6 bases separated the two germline ends. CDR1 and CDR2 (germline): LGHDT, YNNKEL (reference sequence). The CDR3 contains 15 residues. The CDR3, as DNA: TGTGCCAGCAGCCAAGAAATCCTCTATAATTCACCCCTCCACTTT. It encodes CASSQEILYNSPLHF.